Below are 5 T cell receptor beta chains sequenced from a single sample in a study of identical twins. Each CDR3 protein is one row after TCRdb ran MiXCR on the 5' RACE reads. The sample carries roughly 720,000 distinct CDR3 sequences, around a sixth recorded once. These records were also assigned to another study, of T cells expressing NK-cell markers.

Sequencing was performed on PBMCs. The receptors shown here come from a woman between 18 and 29 years old in good health.

This chain links TRBV5-6 with TRBJ1-1; the D is unclear. The CDR3 covers 12 residues. Per germline, CDR1 SGHDT and CDR2 YYEEEE. Trimming shortened V by 1 base and J by 8 bases, and 9 bases separated the two germline ends. The CDR3 bases are TGTGCCAGCAGCTTGACAGCTGCCGAAGCTTTCTTT. Translated, it gives CASSLTAAEAFF.

The table lists this clonotype with many counts. This chain's CDR3 is CASTPGQGRYEQYF. CDR3 in DNA: TGCGCCAGCACCCCGGGACAGGGACGCTACGAGCAGTACTTC. V and J are TRBV5-1 and TRBJ2-7, with 9 bases matching TRBD1. The CDR3 spans 14 residues. The germline CDR1 and CDR2 sequences are SGHRS and YFSETQ. With 6 bases clipped from V and 3 bases from J, the junction kept 7 bases outside the gene matches.

This clonotype has more than one count but fewer than ten. This sequence joins TRBV5-1 and TRBJ2-1, with 12 bases matching TRBD2. Trimming at V came to 6 bases and at J to 6 bases, leaving 7 bases not matched to a gene. The CDR3 is 15 residues long. Germline assignment: CDR1 SGHRS and CDR2 YFSETQ. The CDR3 loop reads CASNRMTSGGNEQFF. In DNA form, the CDR3 reads TGCGCCAGCAACCGGATGACTAGCGGGGGCAATGAGCAGTTCTTC.

This clonotype was detected many times. The J gene is TRBJ2-5, the V gene TRBV20-1, with a weak D call TRBD2 (6 bases). This CDR3 is 13 amino acids long. V lost 6 bases, J lost 5 bases, and 16 bases lay in between. The V gene's germline CDR1 is DFQATT and CDR2 SNEGSKA (reference sequence). In nucleotides, the CDR3 is TGCAGTGCCGGAGGGGTGACTATGGAGACCCAGTACTTC. Translating it yields CSAGGVTMETQYF.

The chain recombines TRBV10-3 with TRBJ1-1; TRBD1 matches 8 bases. The CDR3 sequence is 14 residues long. Germline trimming cut 8 bases from V and 5 bases from J; bases unmatched to any gene: 10. Germline CDR1 is ENHRY and CDR2 is SYGVKD. The CDR3 DNA reads as TGTGCCATCCGAACACAGGGGGTCGGGACTGAAGCTTTCTTT. The encoded protein is CAIRTQGVGTEAFF.